The 28 T cell receptor beta chains presented below share a single source sample, sequenced in a study of CD8 T cells in ankylosing spondylitis (dated by TCRdb to 2016 to 2017). The method behind the library was 5' RACE. The reads were generated on an Illumina HiSeq 2500. TCRdb ran its own pipeline on the public reads, namely fastp trimming at Q25 and MiXCR clone calling, and kept in-frame beta chains. Merged by CDR3 protein, the rows form single entries marked with the most common genes and DNA. The sample table holds about 340,000 distinct CDR3 sequences, of which 14% to 15% were seen once. The ten largest clonotypes hold 0.85% to 1.4% of the sample. Sequences were obtained from blood, either unsorted or a sorted T cell fraction (not recorded which). The source of these receptors is a male donor with ankylosing spondylitis or in good health (not recorded which).

This clonotype was detected a few times. The chain carries TRBV5-4 and TRBJ1-1; tentatively, D is TRBD1 (5 bases). The germline CDR1 and CDR2 sequences are SGHNT and YYREEE (reference sequence). V was shortened by 1 base and J by 1 base, with 8 bases between the two germline ends. The CDR3 length is 14 residues. The CDR3 loop reads CASSLPGRNTEAFF. CDR3 in DNA: TGTGCCAGCAGCTTGCCAGGGAGGAACACTGAAGCTTTCTTT.

This chain links TRBV15 with TRBJ1-3; no reliable D call. Per the germline V gene, CDR1 is LNHNV and CDR2 is YYDKDF (reference sequence). V dropped 1 base and J dropped 0 bases, with 1 base sitting between them. The CDR3 runs to 13 residues. The CDR3 here is CATSRGSGNTIYF. CDR3 bases: TGTGCCACCAGCAGAGGCTCTGGAAACACCATATATTTT. Filled out from reference TRBV15 and TRBJ1-3, the complete variable domain reads DAMVIQNPRYQVTQFGKPVTLSCSQTLNHNVMYWYQQKSSQAPKLLFHYYDKDFNNEADTPDNFQSRRPNTSFCFLDIRSPGLGDTAMYLCATSRGSGNTIYFGEGSWLTVV.

This clonotype was seen more than once but under ten times. The rearrangement joins TRBV5-6 to TRBJ2-5; the match to TRBD2 covers 7 bases. This CDR3 is 15 amino acids long. CDR1 is SGHDT, CDR2 YYEEEE, per germline. Unmatched junction bases numbered 8, after V lost 4 bases and J lost 2 bases. Here the CDR3 DNA reads TGTGCCAGCAGCCTTGGACTAGGAGGACAAGAGACCCAGTACTTC. Translated: CASSLGLGGQETQYF.

This clonotype was seen a few times. The V gene is TRBV4-1, the J gene TRBJ2-3, with 7 bases aligning to TRBD1. The trim removed 2 bases at V and 3 bases at J, leaving 2 bases unmatched. The CDR3 is 14 amino acids. The germline V gene has CDR1 MGHRA and CDR2 YSYEKL. The CDR3 reads CASSQPGGTDTQYF. The CDR3 DNA sequence: TGCGCCAGCAGCCAACCAGGGGGAACAGATACGCAGTATTTT.

This clonotype was detected only a few times. The V and J genes are TRBV3-1 and TRBJ2-1; D call uncertain. Germline CDR1 and CDR2: LGHDT and YNNKEL (reference sequence). This CDR3 is built from 15 residues. V was shortened by 0 bases and J by 4 bases, with 10 bases between the two germline ends. The CDR3 DNA follows: TGTGCCAGCAGCCAAGAAACTACCCTATACAATGAGCAGTTCTTC. This codes for CASSQETTLYNEQFF.

J is TRBJ2-2 and V is TRBV2; D is unresolved. This CDR3 has 13 amino acids. The V gene lost 3 bases and the J gene lost 7 bases, with 9 bases spanning the gap. Germline V gene lookup returns CDR1 SNHLY and CDR2 FYNNEI. Here the CDR3 reads CASSDGLRGELFF. DNA of the CDR3: TGTGCCAGCAGTGACGGCCTACGCGGGGAGCTGTTTTTT.

In this sample, this clonotype turned up a few times. The chain's CDR3 is CATGRLSTEAFF. The DNA for the CDR3 is TGTGCCACCGGACGGCTTAGCACTGAAGCTTTCTTT. The rearrangement links TRBV5-5 to TRBJ1-1; D unresolved. V was trimmed by 9 bases and J by 4 bases, leaving 13 bases between them. CDR3 length: 12 residues. CDR1 SGHKS and CDR2 YYEKEE come from the germline V gene (reference sequence).

This clonotype was seen at least ten times. The rearrangement uses TRBV12-3 or TRBV12-4 and TRBJ2-7; tentatively, D is TRBD2 (6 bases). Trimming removed 0 bases at V and 1 base at J, with 7 bases between. There are 14 residues in the CDR3. The CDR3 spells CASSLAEGSYEQYF. The CDR3, as DNA: TGTGCCAGCAGTTTAGCGGAGGGATCCTACGAGCAGTACTTC.

This clonotype has just a few counts. The chain links TRBV3-1 to TRBJ1-1, with D perhaps TRBD1 (6 bases). The V gene lost 3 bases and the J gene lost 3 bases, with 11 bases spanning the gap. Germline V gene sequence: CDR1 LGHDT, CDR2 YNNKEL (reference sequence). The CDR3 totals 14 residues. CDR3 loop: CASSQGGGYTEAFF. The DNA for the CDR3 is TGTGCCAGCAGCCAGGGAGGGGGGTACACTGAAGCTTTCTTT.

This clonotype was picked up a small number of times. The chain joins TRBV2 to TRBJ2-2; possibly TRBD2 for D (5 bases). The CDR3 has 16 residues. The V end lost 4 bases, the J end lost 2 bases, and 14 bases lay between the germline ends. Germline V gene sequence: CDR1 SNHLY, CDR2 FYNNEI. CDR3 loop: CASSGRRRDNTGELFF. The CDR3 nucleotides read TGTGCCAGCAGTGGACGTCGACGGGATAACACCGGGGAGCTGTTTTTT.

This clonotype was recorded many times. This chain connects TRBV7-8 to TRBJ2-3; 7 bases map to TRBD1. The CDR3 contains 17 residues. Per germline, CDR1 SGHVS and CDR2 FQNEAQ. V lost 6 bases and J lost 5; bases outside the gene matches: 17. The CDR3 DNA reads TGTGCCAGCAGTGGTTTAAGAGGACAGGAAGGGGGAGATACGCAGTATTTT. Protein: CASSGLRGQEGGDTQYF.

This clonotype was detected only a few times. The chain carries TRBV20-1 and TRBJ2-1; D is ambiguous. V lost 3 bases and J lost 1, with 4 bases in between. In germline, CDR1 is DFQATT, CDR2 SNEGSKA (reference sequence). This CDR3 region has 12 residues. The CDR3 loop reads CSASRSYNEQFF. CDR3 coding DNA: TGCAGTGCTAGTAGATCCTACAATGAGCAGTTCTTC.

The sample holds a few counts of this clonotype. The V gene is TRBV11-2, the J gene TRBJ2-7, with TRBD1 matching over 9 bases. CDR3 length equals 15 residues. CDR1 and CDR2 (germline): SGHAT, FQNNGV. Trimming cost V 1 base and J 4 bases; bases outside gene matches: 5. The chain's CDR3 is CASSLVETGGYEQYF. DNA for the CDR3: TGTGCCAGCAGCTTAGTCGAGACAGGGGGGTACGAGCAGTACTTC.

This sequence joins TRBV3-1 and TRBJ2-2; 11 nucleotides agree with TRBD2. Looked up from germline, CDR1 is LGHDT and CDR2 is YNNKEL (reference sequence). The ends lost 5 bases at V and 7 bases at J; junction bases unmatched: 6. CDR3 size: 15 residues. As DNA, the CDR3 is TGTGCCAGCAGCTCCACTAGCGGGGGCGGCGGGGAGCTGTTTTTT. Amino acid sequence: CASSSTSGGGGELFF.

The rearrangement uses TRBV5-1 and TRBJ1-3; 7 nucleotides agree with TRBD1. Trimming removed 4 bases from V and 3 bases from J; junction bases left unmatched: 4. The CDR3 has 14 amino acids. Germline values: CDR1 SGHRS, CDR2 YFSETQ. The CDR3: CASSPQGGGNTIYF. The DNA of the CDR3 is TGCGCCAGCAGCCCGCAGGGGGGTGGAAACACCATATATTTT. Full variable domain (missing parts from reference TRBV5-1 and TRBJ1-3): KAGVTQTPRYLIKTRGQQVTLSCSPISGHRSVSWYQQTPGQGLQFLFEYFSETQRNKGNFPGRFSGRQFSNSRSEMNVSTLELGDSALYLCASSPQGGGNTIYFGEGSWLTVV.

This clonotype occurred many times. This chain connects TRBV4-1 to TRBJ2-7; a possible D gene is TRBD1 (6 bases). The length of the CDR3 is 16 residues. The germline V gene encodes CDR1 MGHRA and CDR2 YSYEKL. With 2 bases removed from V and 4 bases from J, the gap between germline ends came to 18 bases. In DNA form, the CDR3 reads TGCGCCAGCAGCCAACGTTTCCCAGGGGTGGGATACGAGCAGTACTTC. As protein: CASSQRFPGVGYEQYF.

In this sample, this clonotype turned up a few times. CDR3 in DNA: TGCGCCAGCAGCAAAGACCCGTCTACAGGGATTAGCTCCTACAATGAGCAGTTCTTC. As protein: CASSKDPSTGISSYNEQFF. This rearrangement joins TRBV5-1 to TRBJ2-1, with TRBD1 as a possible D gene (6 bases). The CDR3 runs to 19 residues. CDR1 and CDR2 (germline): SGHRS, YFSETQ. Trimming cost V 4 bases and J 0 bases, with 23 bases left between them.

This clonotype was found many times. This chain uses TRBV5-1 with TRBJ1-1; D might be TRBD1 (5 bases). Germline assignment: CDR1 SGHRS and CDR2 YFSETQ. V lost 5 bases to trimming and J lost 0 bases, with 11 bases between them. The CDR3 is made up of 14 amino acids. The CDR3 is CASRGTVMNTEAFF. The CDR3 DNA follows: TGCGCCAGCAGAGGGACGGTCATGAACACTGAAGCTTTCTTT.

The J gene is TRBJ2-7, the V gene TRBV7-2, with D maybe TRBD2 (6 bases). CDR1 SGHTA and CDR2 FQGNSA come from the germline V gene. The CDR3 has 14 residues. V was pared by 3 bases and J by 2 bases, with 11 bases between. CDR3 sequence reads: CASSLRGSPYEQYF. DNA of the CDR3: TGTGCCAGCAGCTTGCGGGGATCTCCCTACGAGCAGTACTTC.

This chain connects TRBV5-1 to TRBJ2-7; the match to TRBD2 covers 9 bases. Germline V lookup: CDR1 SGHRS, CDR2 YFSETQ. This CDR3 is 14 amino acids long. J gave up 7 bases and V 4 bases, and 9 bases lay outside the gene matches. CDR3 nucleotide sequence: TGCGCCAGCAGCCTGGGCGGGAGGGCTGAGGAGCAGTACTTC. It codes for CASSLGGRAEEQYF.

This clonotype occurred many times. This chain links TRBV18 with TRBJ1-3, with D perhaps TRBD1 (6 bases). Germline V gene lookup returns CDR1 KGHSH and CDR2 LQKENI. The CDR3 has 15 amino acids. With 6 bases removed from V and 2 bases from J, the gap between germline ends came to 14 bases. The CDR3 here is CASSPDRSAGNTIYF. CDR3 in DNA: TGTGCCAGCTCTCCCGACAGGTCAGCTGGAAACACCATATATTTT.

The chain combines TRBV20-1 with TRBJ2-2; TRBD1 is a possible D gene (6 bases). Trimming removed 5 bases from V and 1 base from J, with 11 bases in between. CDR3 length: 14 amino acids. In germline, CDR1 is DFQATT, CDR2 SNEGSKA (reference sequence). CDR3 DNA sequence: TGCAGTGCTGGACCGGGACAGAACACCGGGGAGCTGTTTTTT. It codes for CSAGPGQNTGELFF.

This clonotype was seen a few times. V and J are TRBV20-1 and TRBJ1-1; 7 bases are shared with TRBD1. J was trimmed by 4 bases and V by 7 bases; bases with no gene match: 12. Germline loops: CDR1 DFQATT, CDR2 SNEGSKA (reference sequence). This CDR3 has 14 residues. The CDR3 region has the DNA TGCAGTGTCGTTCCGACAGGGTTGGGCACTGAAGCTTTCTTT. Its protein product is CSVVPTGLGTEAFF.

The chain joins TRBV5-1 to TRBJ2-1, with 13 bases fitting TRBD2. J was trimmed by 4 bases and V by 3 bases; bases with no gene match: 7. The V gene's germline CDR1 is SGHRS and CDR2 YFSETQ. The CDR3 loop spans 17 amino acids. CDR3 sequence reads: CASSWTGLAGRYNEQFF. For the CDR3, the DNA is TGCGCCAGCAGCTGGACGGGACTAGCGGGGAGATACAATGAGCAGTTCTTC.

This clonotype rates as medium-sized. The rearrangement links TRBV29-1 to TRBJ2-2; 8 bases fit TRBD1. Germline loops: CDR1 SQVTM, CDR2 ANQGSEA. Trimming at V came to 6 bases and at J to 7 bases, leaving 10 bases not matched to a gene. The CDR3 covers 14 residues. This CDR3 is CSVGTGSGVGELFF. In DNA form, the CDR3 reads TGCAGCGTCGGGACAGGATCGGGAGTCGGGGAGCTGTTTTTT.

The chain combines TRBV24-1 with TRBJ2-3; D is ambiguous. Looked up from germline, CDR1 is KGHDR and CDR2 is SFDVKD. The CDR3 runs to 16 residues. The ends were cut back, 7 bases at V and 0 bases at J, with 16 bases in the middle. The CDR3 here is CATSDRAETSTDTQYF. In DNA form, the CDR3 reads TGTGCCACCAGCGATCGGGCGGAGACTAGCACAGATACGCAGTATTTT.

This clonotype occurred many times. The rearrangement links TRBV2 to TRBJ2-5; possibly TRBD2 for D (6 bases). Trimming stripped 6 bases from V and 2 bases from J, with 16 bases between. CDR3 length equals 15 residues. Germline assignment: CDR1 SNHLY and CDR2 FYNNEI. This CDR3 is CASSALGGRQETQYF. CDR3 bases: TGTGCCAGCAGCGCCCTAGGAGGGAGGCAAGAGACCCAGTACTTC.

This clonotype came up a few times. The V call is TRBV12-3 or TRBV12-4, the J call TRBJ1-6; 8 bases are a match to TRBD1. The CDR3 length is 14 residues. The V and J ends lost 3 bases and 10 bases, in that order; junction bases with no gene match: 5. The CDR3 nucleotides are TGTGCCAGCAGTTTGGACAGGGAGGAATCACCCCTCCACTTT. Its translation is CASSLDREESPLHF.